This TCR beta chain was obtained from a study of cytomegalovirus exposure and HLA in healthy donors. Trimming cost V 4 bases and J 4 bases; bases outside gene matches: 5. This CDR3 has 14 amino acids. Germline assignment: CDR1 MDHEN and CDR2 SYDVKM. 60 Vbeta and 13 Jbeta primers were used in PCR. Profiled with immunoSEQ multiplex PCR; TCRdb holds only in-frame clones, not every one. In the table there are about 110,000 clones, around 83% of which are singletons. The receptor was derived from a woman in her sixties or seventies in good health and CMV-seropositive. The chain couples TRBV28 to TRBJ2-3, with 7 bases aligning to TRBD2. The sequenced sample consisted of PBMCs. The CDR3 is CASSSTSLPDTQYF. CDR3 bases: TGTGCCAGCAGTTCGACTAGCCTACCAGATACGCAGTATTTT.